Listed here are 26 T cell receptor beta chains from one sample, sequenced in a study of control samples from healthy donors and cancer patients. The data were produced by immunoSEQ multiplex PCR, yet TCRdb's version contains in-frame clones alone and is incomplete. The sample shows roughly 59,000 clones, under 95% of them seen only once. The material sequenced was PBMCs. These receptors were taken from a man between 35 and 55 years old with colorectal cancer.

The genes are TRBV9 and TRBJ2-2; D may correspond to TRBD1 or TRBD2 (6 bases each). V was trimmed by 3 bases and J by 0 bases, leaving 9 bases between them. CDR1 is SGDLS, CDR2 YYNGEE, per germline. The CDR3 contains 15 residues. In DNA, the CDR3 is TGTGCCAGCAGCGAGGGGGGCCCGAACACCGGGGAGCTGTTTTTT. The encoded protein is CASSEGGPNTGELFF.

The CDR3 reads CASSISGSSYNEQFF. In DNA, the CDR3 is TGTGCCAGTAGTATTTCAGGAAGCTCCTACAATGAGCAGTTCTTC. The rearrangement links TRBV19 to TRBJ2-1; the D is unclear. The germline V gene has CDR1 LNHDA and CDR2 SQIVND (reference sequence). The CDR3 consists of 15 residues. V lost 3 bases and J lost 0, with 9 bases in between. Supplemented by reference TRBV19 and TRBJ2-1, the full variable domain reads DGGITQSPKYLFRKEGQNVTLSCEQNLNHDAMYWYRQDPGQGLRLIYYSQIVNDFQKGDIAEGYSVSREKKESFPLTVTSAQKNPTAFYLCASSISGSSYNEQFFGPGTRLTVL.

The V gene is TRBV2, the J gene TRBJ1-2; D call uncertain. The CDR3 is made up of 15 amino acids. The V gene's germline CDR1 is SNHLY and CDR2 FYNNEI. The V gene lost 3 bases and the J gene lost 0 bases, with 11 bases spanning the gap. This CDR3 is CASSDMAETNYGYTF. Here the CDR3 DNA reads TGTGCCAGCAGTGATATGGCAGAGACTAACTATGGCTACACCTTC.

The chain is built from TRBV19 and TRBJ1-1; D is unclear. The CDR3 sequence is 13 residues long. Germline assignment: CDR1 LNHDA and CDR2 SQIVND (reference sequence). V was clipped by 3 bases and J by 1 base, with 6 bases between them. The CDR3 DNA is TGTGCCAGTAGTATGATGGGGAACACTGAAGCTTTCTTT. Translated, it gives CASSMMGNTEAFF.

Here the CDR3 DNA reads TGTGCCAGCAGCCCCCGGGGAGGGACTGGCGAGCAGTACTTC. Its translation is CASSPRGGTGEQYF. J is TRBJ2-7 and V is TRBV5-4; TRBD2 matches 7 bases. The V and J ends lost 4 bases and 6 bases, in that order; junction bases with no gene match: 10. Germline-derived CDR1 and CDR2 are SGHNT and YYREEE (reference sequence). This CDR3 spans 14 amino acids. The full variable domain, its missing parts supplied by reference TRBV5-4 and TRBJ2-7, is ETGVTQSPTHLIKTRGQQVTLRCSSQSGHNTVSWYQQALGQGPQFIFQYYREEENGRGNFPPRFSGLQFPNYSSELNVNALELDDSALYLCASSPRGGTGEQYFGPGTRLTVT.

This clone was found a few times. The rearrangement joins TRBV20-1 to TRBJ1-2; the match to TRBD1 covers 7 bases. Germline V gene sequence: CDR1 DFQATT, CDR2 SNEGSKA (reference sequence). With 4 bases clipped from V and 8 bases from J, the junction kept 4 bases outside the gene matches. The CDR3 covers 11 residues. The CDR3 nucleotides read TGCAGTGCTAAGGGGGCCTCCGGCTACACCTTC. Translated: CSAKGASGYTF.

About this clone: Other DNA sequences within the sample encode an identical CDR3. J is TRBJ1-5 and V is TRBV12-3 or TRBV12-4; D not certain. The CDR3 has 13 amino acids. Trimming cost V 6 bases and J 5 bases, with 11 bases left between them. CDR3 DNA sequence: TGTGCCAGCAGCCTAGCACGGGATCAGCCCCAGCATTTT. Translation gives CASSLARDQPQHF.

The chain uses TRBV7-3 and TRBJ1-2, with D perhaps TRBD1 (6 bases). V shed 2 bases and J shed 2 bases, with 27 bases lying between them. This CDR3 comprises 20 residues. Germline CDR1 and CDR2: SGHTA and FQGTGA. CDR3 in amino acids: CASSLALSGGRTQPNYGYTF. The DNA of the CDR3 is TGTGCCAGCAGCTTAGCCCTAAGCGGGGGGCGAACTCAACCAAACTATGGCTACACCTTC.

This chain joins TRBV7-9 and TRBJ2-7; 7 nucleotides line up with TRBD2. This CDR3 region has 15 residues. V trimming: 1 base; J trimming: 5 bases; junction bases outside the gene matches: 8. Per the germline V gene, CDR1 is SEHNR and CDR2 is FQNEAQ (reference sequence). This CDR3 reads CASSLGGLAVHEQYF. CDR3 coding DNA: TGTGCCAGCAGCTTAGGCGGTCTAGCGGTTCACGAGCAGTACTTC.

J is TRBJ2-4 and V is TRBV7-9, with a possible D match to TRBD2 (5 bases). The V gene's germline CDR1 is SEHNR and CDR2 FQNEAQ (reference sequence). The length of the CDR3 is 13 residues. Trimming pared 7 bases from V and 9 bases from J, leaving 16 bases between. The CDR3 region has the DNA TGTGCCAGCATTTTAGGCTCCGCGGGCATTCAGTACTTC. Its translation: CASILGSAGIQYF.

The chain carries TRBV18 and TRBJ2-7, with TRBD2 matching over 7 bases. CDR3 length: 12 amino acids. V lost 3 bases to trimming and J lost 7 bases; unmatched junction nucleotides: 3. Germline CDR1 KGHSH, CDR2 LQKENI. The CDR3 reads CASSPKAGEQYF. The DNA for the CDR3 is TGTGCCAGCTCACCTAAAGCGGGGGAGCAGTACTTC. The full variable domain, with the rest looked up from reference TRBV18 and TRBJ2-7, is NAGVMQNPRHLVRRRGQEARLRCSPMKGHSHVYWYRQLPEEGLKFMVYLQKENIIDESGMPKERFSAEFPKEGPSILRIQQVVRGDSAAYFCASSPKAGEQYFGPGTRLTVT.

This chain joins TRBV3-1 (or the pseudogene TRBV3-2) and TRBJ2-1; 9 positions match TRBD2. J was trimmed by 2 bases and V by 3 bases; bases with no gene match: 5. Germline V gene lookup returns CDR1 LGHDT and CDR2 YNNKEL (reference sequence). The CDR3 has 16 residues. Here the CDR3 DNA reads TGTGCCAGCAGCCACTCTACTAGCGGGCCCTACAATGAGCAGTTCTTC. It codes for CASSHSTSGPYNEQFF.

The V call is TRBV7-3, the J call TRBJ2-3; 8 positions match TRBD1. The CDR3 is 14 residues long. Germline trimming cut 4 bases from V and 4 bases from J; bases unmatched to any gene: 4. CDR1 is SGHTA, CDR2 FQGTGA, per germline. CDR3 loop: CASSSNRGADTQYF. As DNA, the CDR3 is TGTGCCAGCAGCTCGAACAGGGGGGCAGATACGCAGTATTTT.

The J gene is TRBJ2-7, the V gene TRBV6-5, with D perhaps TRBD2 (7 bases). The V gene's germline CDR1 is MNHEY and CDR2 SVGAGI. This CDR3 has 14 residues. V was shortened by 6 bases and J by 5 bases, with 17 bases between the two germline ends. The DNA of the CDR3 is TGTGCCAGCAGGCCAGCGGGCGGGGGCAACGAGCAGTACTTC. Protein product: CASRPAGGGNEQYF.

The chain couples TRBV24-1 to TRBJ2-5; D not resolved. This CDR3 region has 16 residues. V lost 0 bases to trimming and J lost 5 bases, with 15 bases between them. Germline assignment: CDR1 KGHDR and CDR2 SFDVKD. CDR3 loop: CATSDLHPGSYETQYF. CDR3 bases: TGTGCCACCAGTGATTTGCATCCGGGCTCCTACGAGACCCAGTACTTC.

In DNA, the CDR3 is TGTGCCAGCAGCTTAAGTTTAGGCAGGGGGCTCAATGAGCAGTTCTTC. It codes for CASSLSLGRGLNEQFF. V and J are TRBV7-9 and TRBJ2-1, with 8 bases fitting TRBD1. The trim removed 2 bases at V and 6 bases at J, leaving 9 bases unmatched. Per germline, CDR1 SEHNR and CDR2 FQNEAQ (reference sequence). The CDR3 has 16 residues.

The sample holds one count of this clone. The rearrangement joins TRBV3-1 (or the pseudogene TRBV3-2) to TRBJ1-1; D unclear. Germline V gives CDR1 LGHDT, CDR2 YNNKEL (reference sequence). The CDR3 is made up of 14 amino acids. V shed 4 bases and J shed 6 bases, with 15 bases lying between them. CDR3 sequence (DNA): TGTGCCAGCAGCCTTCGGACTGGCGGGCCTGAAGCTTTCTTT. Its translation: CASSLRTGGPEAFF.

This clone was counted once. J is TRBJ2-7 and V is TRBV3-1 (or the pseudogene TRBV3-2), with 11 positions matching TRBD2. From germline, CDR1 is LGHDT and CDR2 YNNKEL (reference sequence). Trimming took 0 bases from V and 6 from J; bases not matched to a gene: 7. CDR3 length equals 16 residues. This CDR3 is CASSQEVLAGGSEQYF. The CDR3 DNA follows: TGTGCCAGCAGCCAAGAAGTTCTAGCGGGGGGCTCCGAGCAGTACTTC.

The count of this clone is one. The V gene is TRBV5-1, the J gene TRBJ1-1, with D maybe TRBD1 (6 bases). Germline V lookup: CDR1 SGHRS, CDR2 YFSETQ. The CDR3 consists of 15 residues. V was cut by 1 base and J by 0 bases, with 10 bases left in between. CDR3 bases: TGCGCCAGCAGCTTGTGGGGGGCCGTGAACACTGAAGCTTTCTTT. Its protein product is CASSLWGAVNTEAFF.

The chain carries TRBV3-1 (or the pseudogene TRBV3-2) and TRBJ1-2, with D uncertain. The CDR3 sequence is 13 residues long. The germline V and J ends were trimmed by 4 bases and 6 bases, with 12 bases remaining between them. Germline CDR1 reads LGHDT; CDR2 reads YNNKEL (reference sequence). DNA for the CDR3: TGTGCCAGCAGCCGCGCGAGGAAGGATGGCTACACCTTC. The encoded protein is CASSRARKDGYTF.

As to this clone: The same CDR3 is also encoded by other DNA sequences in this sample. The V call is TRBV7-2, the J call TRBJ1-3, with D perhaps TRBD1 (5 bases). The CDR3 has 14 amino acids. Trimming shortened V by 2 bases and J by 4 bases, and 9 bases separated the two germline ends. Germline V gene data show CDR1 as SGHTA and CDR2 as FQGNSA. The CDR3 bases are TGTGCCAGCAGCTTACAGGGAGGAGGAAACACCATATATTTT. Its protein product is CASSLQGGGNTIYF.

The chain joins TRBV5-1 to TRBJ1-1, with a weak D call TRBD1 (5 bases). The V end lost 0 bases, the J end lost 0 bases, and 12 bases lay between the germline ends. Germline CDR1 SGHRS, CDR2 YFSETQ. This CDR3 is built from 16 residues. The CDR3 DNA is TGCGCCAGCAGCTTGGAGGGGTCACCTATGAACACTGAAGCTTTCTTT. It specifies CASSLEGSPMNTEAFF.

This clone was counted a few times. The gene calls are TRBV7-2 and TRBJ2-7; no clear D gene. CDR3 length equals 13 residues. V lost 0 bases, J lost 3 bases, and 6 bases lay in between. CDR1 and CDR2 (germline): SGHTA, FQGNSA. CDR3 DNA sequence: TGTGCCAGCAGCTTAGCGCTAGGCTACGAGCAGTACTTC. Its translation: CASSLALGYEQYF.

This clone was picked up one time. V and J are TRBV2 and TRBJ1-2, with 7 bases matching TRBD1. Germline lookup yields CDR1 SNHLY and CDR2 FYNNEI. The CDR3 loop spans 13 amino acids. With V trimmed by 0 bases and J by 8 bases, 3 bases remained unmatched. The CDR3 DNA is TGTGCCAGCAGTGAAGCGCAGGACAGGGGCTACACCTTC. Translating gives CASSEAQDRGYTF.

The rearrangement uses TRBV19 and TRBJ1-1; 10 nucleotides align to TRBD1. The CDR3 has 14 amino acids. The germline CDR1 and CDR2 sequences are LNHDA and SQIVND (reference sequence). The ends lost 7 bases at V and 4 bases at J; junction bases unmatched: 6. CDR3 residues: CASTPDRGFTEAFF. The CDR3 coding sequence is TGTGCCAGTACCCCGGACAGGGGGTTCACTGAAGCTTTCTTT.

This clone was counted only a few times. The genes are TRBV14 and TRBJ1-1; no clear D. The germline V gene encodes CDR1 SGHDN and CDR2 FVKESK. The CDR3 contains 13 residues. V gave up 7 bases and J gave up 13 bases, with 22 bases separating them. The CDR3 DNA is TGTGCCAGCACCCCTAGTGGGTTCGGAGTCGGTTTCTTT. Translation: CASTPSGFGVGFF.